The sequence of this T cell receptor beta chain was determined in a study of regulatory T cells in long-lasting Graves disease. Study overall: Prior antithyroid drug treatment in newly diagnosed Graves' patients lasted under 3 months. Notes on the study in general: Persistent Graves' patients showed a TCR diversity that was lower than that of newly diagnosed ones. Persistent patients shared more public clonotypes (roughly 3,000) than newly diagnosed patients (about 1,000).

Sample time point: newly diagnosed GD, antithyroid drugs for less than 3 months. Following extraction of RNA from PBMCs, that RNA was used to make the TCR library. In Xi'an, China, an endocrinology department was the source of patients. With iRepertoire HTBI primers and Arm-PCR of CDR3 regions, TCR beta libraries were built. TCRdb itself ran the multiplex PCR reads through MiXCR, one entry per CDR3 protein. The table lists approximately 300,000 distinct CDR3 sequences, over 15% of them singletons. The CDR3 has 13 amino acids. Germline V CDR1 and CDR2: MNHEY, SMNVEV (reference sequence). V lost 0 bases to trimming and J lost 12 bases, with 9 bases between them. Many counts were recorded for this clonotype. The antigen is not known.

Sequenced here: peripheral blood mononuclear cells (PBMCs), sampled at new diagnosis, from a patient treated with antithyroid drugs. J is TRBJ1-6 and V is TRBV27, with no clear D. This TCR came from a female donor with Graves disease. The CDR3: CASSLSSGLPLHF. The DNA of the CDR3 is TGTGCCAGCAGTTTATCGTCCGGGTTACCCCTCCACTTT.